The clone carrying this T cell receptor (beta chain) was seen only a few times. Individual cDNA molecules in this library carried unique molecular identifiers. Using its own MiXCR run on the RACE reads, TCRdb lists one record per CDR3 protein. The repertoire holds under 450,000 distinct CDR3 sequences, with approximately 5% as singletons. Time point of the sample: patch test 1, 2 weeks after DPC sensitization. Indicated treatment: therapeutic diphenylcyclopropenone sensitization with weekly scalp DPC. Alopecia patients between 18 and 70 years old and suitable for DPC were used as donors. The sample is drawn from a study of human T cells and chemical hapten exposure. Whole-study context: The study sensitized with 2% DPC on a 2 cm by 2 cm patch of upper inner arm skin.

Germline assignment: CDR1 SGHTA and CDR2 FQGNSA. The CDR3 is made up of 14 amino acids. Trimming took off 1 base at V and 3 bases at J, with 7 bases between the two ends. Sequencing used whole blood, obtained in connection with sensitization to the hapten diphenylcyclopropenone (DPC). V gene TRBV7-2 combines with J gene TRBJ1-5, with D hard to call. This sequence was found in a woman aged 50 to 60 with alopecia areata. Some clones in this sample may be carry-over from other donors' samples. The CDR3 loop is CASSLGSTNQPQHF. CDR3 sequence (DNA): TGTGCCAGCAGCTTAGGGTCGACCAATCAGCCCCAGCATTTT.